Included here is one T cell receptor beta chain sequence, with context. Its antigen is currently unknown. The data were obtained in a study of OX40 agonist ivuxolimab in advanced cancers. Study-wide background: Patients in the trial were receiving intravenous ivuxolimab every 2 weeks, at doses of 0.01 to 10 mg/kg. General observations from the study: On average, a greater number of expanded clones characterised CD8+ T cells relative to CD4+.

From germline, CDR1 is SNHLY and CDR2 FYNNEI. Trimming stripped 8 bases from V and 13 bases from J, with 29 bases between. This CDR3 contains 15 residues. Clones were read by immunoSEQ multiplex PCR, and TCRdb kept only the in-frame ones, dropping some. This sample has 74,000 or so clones, with around 93% found just once. The chain couples TRBV2 to TRBJ1-1; tentatively, D is TRBD1 (6 bases). The clonotype comes from an adult with an advanced solid tumor such as melanoma, head and neck, liver or kidney cancer. Sequenced material: CD4+ or CD8+ T cells sorted from blood, taken in a trial of the OX40 agonist ivuxolimab. For the CDR3, the DNA is TGTGCCAGCCGGGGGGGAATAGCAGGGGCACGAGGAGTTTTCTTT. It yields the protein CASRGGIAGARGVFF.